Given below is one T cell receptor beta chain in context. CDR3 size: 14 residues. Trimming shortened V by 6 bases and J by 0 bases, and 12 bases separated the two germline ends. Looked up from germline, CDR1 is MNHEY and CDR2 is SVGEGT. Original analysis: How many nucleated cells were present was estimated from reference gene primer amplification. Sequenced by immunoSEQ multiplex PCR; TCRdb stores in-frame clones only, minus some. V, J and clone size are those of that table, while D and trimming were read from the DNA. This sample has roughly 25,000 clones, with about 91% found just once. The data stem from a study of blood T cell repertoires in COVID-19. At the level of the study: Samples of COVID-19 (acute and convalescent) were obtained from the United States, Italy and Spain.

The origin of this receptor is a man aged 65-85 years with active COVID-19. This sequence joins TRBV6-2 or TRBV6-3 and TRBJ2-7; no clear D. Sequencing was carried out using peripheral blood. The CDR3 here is CASSPLALSYEQYF. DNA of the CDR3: TGTGCCAGCAGCCCCCTGGCTCTCTCCTACGAGCAGTACTTC.